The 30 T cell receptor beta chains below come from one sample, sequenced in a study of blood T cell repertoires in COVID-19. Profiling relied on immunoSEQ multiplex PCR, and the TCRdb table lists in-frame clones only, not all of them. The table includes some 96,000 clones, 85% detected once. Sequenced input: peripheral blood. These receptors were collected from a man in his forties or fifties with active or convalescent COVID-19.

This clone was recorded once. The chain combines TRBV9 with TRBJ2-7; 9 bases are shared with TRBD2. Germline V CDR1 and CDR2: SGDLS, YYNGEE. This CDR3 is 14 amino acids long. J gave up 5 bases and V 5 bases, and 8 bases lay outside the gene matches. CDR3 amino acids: CASSYSGRAHEQYF. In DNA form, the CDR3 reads TGTGCCAGCAGTTATAGCGGGAGAGCCCACGAGCAGTACTTC.

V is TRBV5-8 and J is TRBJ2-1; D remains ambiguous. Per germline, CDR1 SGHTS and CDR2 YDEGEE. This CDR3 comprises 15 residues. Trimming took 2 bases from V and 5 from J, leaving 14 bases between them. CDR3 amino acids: CASSFWLEANNEQFF. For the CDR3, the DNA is TGTGCCAGCAGCTTCTGGCTTGAGGCGAACAATGAGCAGTTCTTC. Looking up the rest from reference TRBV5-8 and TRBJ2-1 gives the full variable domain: EAGVTQSPTHLIKTRGQQATLRCSPISGHTSVYWYQQALGLGLQFLLWYDEGEERNRGNFPPRFSGRQFPNYSSELNVNALELEDSALYLCASSFWLEANNEQFFGPGTRLTVL.

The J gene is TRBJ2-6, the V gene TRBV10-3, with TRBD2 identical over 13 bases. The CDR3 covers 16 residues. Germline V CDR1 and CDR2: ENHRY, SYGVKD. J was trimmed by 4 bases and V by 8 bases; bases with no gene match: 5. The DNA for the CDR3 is TGTGCCATCGGGACTAGCGGGAACTCAGGGGCCAACGTCCTGACTTTC. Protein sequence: CAIGTSGNSGANVLTF.

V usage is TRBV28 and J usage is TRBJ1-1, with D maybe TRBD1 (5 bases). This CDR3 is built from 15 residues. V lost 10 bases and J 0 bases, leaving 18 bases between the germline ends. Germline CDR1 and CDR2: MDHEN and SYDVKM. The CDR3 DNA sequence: TGTGCCATGACCCCCCGGGGGGGGATGAACACTGAAGCTTTCTTT. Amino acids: CAMTPRGGMNTEAFF.

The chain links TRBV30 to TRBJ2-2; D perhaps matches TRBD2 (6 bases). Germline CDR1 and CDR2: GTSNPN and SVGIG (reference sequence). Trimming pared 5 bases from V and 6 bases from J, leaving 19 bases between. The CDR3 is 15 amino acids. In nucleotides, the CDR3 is TGTGCCTGGGCCATCTCGACTAGGGACGCCGGGGAGCTGTTTTTT. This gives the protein CAWAISTRDAGELFF.

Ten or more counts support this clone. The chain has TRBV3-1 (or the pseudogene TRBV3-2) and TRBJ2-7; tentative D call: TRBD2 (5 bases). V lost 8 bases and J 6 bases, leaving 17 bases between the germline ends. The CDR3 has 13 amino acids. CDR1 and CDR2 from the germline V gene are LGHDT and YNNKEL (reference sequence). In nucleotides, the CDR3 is TGTGCCAGCTGTGGTGAGGGTCCCGGCGAGCAGTACTTC. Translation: CASCGEGPGEQYF.

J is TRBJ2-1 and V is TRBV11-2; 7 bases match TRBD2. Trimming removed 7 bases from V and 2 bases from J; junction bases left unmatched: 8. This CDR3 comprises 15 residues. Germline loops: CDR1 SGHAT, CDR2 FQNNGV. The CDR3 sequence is CASTPGRGAYNEQFF. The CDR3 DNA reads TGTGCCAGCACCCCGGGGAGGGGTGCCTACAATGAGCAGTTCTTC.

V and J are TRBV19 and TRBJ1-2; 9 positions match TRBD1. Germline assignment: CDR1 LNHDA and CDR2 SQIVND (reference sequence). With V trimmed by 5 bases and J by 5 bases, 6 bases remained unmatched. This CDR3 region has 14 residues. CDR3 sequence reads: CASSPRTGEYGYTF. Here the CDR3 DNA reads TGTGCCAGTAGTCCCCGGACAGGGGAATATGGCTACACCTTC.

DNA for the CDR3: TGTGCCAGCAGCTTGGCATCGGGGCCGGGAGTGGAGACCCAGTACTTC. It specifies CASSLASGPGVETQYF. The gene calls are TRBV5-4 and TRBJ2-5, with D perhaps matching TRBD2 (6 bases). The germline V gene encodes CDR1 SGHNT and CDR2 YYREEE (reference sequence). This CDR3 spans 16 amino acids. Trimming took 0 bases from V and 5 from J, leaving 17 bases between them.

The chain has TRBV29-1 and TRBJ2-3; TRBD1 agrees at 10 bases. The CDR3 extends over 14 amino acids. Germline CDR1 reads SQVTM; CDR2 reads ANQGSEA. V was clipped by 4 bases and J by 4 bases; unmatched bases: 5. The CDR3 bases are TGCAGCGTTGCGGGACAGGGGTCCGCAGATACGCAGTATTTT. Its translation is CSVAGQGSADTQYF.

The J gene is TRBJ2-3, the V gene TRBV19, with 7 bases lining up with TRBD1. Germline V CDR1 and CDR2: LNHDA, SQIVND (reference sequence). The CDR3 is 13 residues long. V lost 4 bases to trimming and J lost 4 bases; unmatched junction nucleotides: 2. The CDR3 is CASSTQGADTQYF. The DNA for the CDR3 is TGTGCCAGTAGTACTCAGGGGGCAGATACGCAGTATTTT.

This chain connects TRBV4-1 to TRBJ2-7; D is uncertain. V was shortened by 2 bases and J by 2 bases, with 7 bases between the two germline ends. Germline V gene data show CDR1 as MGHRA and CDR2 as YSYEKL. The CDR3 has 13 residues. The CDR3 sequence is CASSQREAYEQYF. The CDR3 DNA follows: TGCGCCAGCAGCCAACGCGAAGCCTACGAGCAGTACTTC.

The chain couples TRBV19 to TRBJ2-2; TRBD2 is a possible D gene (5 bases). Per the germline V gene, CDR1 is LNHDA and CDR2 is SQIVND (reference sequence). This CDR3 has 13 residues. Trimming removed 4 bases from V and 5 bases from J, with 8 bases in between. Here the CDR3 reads CASSRLATGELFF. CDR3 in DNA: TGTGCCAGTAGTAGGCTAGCAACCGGGGAGCTGTTTTTT.

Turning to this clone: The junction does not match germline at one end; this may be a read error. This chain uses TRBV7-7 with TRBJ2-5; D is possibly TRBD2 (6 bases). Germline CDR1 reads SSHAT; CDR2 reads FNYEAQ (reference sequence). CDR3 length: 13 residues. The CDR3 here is CASSLDYQETQYF. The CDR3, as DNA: TGTGCTAGCAGCCTGGACTATCAAGAGACCCAGTACTTC.

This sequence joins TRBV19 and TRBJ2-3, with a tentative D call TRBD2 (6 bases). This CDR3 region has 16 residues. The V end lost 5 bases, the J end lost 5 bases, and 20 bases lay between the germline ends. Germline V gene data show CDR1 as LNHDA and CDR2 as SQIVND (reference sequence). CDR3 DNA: TGTGCCAGTAGTGGGAATGTCGGGAGCTCGGGAGATACGCAGTATTTT. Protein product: CASSGNVGSSGDTQYF.

The CDR3 loop reads CASSLRTATNEKLFF. The DNA of the CDR3 is TGTGCCAGCAGCCTCCGGACAGCAACTAATGAAAAACTGTTTTTT. This chain joins TRBV14 and TRBJ1-4, with D perhaps TRBD1 (6 bases). CDR3 length: 15 amino acids. Trimming cost V 4 bases and J 0 bases, with 9 bases left between them. CDR1 and CDR2 (germline): SGHDN, FVKESK.

The CDR3 coding sequence is TGTGCCACCAGTGATTCCGGGATTTATCAGCCCCAGCATTTT. Its protein is CATSDSGIYQPQHF. The chain has TRBV24-1 and TRBJ1-5; D call uncertain. Between the trimmed V and J ends, which lost 2 bases and 5 bases, there was a span of 9 bases. Looked up from germline, CDR1 is KGHDR and CDR2 is SFDVKD. The CDR3 totals 14 residues.

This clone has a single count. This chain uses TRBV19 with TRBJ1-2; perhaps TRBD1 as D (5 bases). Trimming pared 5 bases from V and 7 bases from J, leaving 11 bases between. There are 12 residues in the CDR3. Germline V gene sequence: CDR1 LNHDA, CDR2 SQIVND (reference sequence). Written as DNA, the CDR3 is TGTGCCAGTAGTGGAGGGACGTTTGGCTACACCTTC. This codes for CASSGGTFGYTF. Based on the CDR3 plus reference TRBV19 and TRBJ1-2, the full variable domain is DGGITQSPKYLFRKEGQNVTLSCEQNLNHDAMYWYRQDPGQGLRLIYYSQIVNDFQKGDIAEGYSVSREKKESFPLTVTSAQKNPTAFYLCASSGGTFGYTFGSGTRLTVV.

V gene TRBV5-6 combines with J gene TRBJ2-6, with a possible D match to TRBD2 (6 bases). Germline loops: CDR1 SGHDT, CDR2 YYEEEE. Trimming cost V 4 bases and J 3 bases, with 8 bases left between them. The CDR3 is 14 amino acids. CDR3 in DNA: TGTGCCAGCAGCCGGAGGGATGGGGCCAACGTCCTGACTTTC. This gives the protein CASSRRDGANVLTF.

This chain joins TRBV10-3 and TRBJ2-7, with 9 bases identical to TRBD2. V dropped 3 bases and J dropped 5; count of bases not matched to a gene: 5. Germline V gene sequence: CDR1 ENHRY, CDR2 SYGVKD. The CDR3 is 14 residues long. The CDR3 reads CAISDVSGRHEQYF. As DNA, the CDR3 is TGTGCCATCAGTGATGTGAGCGGGAGGCACGAGCAGTACTTC.

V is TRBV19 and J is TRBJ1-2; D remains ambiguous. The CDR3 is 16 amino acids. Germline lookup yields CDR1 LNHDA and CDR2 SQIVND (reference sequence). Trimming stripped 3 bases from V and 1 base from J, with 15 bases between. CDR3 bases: TGTGCCAGTAGTATCCCCGGGGATCGATTTAACTATGGCTACACCTTC. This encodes CASSIPGDRFNYGYTF.

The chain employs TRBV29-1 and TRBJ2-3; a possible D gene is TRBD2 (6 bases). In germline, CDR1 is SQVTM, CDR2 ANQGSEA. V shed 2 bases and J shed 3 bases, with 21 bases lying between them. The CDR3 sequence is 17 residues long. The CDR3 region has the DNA TGCAGCGTTGAAAATCTTGGCAGTGGGGGGACGACAGATACGCAGTATTTT. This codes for CSVENLGSGGTTDTQYF.

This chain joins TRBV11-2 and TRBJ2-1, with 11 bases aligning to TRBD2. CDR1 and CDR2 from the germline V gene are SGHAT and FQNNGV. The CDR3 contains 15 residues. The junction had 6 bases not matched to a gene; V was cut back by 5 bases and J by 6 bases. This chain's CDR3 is CASSPGTSGINEQFF. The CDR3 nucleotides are TGTGCCAGCAGCCCCGGGACTAGCGGAATCAATGAGCAGTTCTTC. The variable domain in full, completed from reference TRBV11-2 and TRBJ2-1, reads EAGVAQSPRYKIIEKRQSVAFWCNPISGHATLYWYQQILGQGPKLLIQFQNNGVVDDSQLPKDRFSAERLKGVDSTLKIQPAKLEDSAVYLCASSPGTSGINEQFFGPGTRLTVL.

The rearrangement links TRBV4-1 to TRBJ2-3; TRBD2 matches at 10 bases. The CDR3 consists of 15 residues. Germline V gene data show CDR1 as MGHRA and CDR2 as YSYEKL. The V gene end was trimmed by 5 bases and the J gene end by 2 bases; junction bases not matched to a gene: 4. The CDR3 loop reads CASSTLAGYTDTQYF. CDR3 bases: TGCGCCAGCAGCACACTAGCGGGATACACAGATACGCAGTATTTT.

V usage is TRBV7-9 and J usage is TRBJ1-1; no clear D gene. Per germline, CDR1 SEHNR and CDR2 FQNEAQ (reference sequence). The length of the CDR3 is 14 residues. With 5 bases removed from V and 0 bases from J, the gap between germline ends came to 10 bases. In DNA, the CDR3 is TGTGCCAGCAGCACGGAGCTAGTGAACACTGAAGCTTTCTTT. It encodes CASSTELVNTEAFF.

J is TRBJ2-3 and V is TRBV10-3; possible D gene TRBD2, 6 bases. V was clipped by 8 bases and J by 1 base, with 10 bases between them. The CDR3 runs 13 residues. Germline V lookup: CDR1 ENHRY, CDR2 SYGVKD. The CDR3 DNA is TGTGCCATCGGGGCTAGCGGCACAGATACGCAGTATTTT. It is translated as CAIGASGTDTQYF.

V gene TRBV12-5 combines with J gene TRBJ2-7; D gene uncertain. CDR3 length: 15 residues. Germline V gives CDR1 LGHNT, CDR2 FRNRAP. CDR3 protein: CAPYLWVLAGKEQYF. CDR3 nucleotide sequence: TGTGCCCCGTACTTGTGGGTACTCGCAGGTAAAGAGCAGTACTTC. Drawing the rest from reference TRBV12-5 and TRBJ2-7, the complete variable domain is DARVTQTPRHKVTEMGQEVTMRCQPILGHNTVFWYRQTMMQGLELLAYFRNRAPLDDSGMPKDRFSAEMPDATLATLKIQPSEPRDSAVYFCAPYLWVLAGKEQYFGPGTRLTVT.

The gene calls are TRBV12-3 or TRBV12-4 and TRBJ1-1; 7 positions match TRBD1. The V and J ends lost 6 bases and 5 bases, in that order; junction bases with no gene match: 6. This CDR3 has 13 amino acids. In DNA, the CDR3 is TGTGCCAGCAGCCCCGGACAGGCGACTGAAGCTTTCTTT. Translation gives CASSPGQATEAFF.

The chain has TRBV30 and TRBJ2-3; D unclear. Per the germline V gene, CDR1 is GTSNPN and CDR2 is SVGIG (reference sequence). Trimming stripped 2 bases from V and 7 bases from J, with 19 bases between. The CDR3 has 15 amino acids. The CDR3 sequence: CAWSSNSKSRYTQYF. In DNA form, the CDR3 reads TGTGCCTGGAGTTCCAACTCCAAGTCTCGGTATACGCAGTATTTT.

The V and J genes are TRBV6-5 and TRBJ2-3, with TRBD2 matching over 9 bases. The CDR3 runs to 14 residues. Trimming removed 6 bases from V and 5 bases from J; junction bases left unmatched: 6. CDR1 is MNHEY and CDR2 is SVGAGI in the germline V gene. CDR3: CASSPGLALDTQYF. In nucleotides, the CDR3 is TGTGCCAGCAGCCCGGGACTAGCCTTAGATACGCAGTATTTT.